The 17 T cell receptor beta chains presented below share a single source sample, sequenced in a study of cytomegalovirus exposure and HLA in healthy donors. The PCR used 60 Vbeta and 13 Jbeta primers. Using immunoSEQ multiplex PCR, the repertoire was profiled, and TCRdb retains in-frame clones only, with some absent. The data hold around 120,000 clones, with around 80% observed a single time. The material sequenced was PBMCs. These receptors originate from a woman in her thirties or forties in good health and CMV-seropositive.

The chain has TRBV10-3 and TRBJ2-3; possibly TRBD1 for D (5 bases). The CDR3 has 16 amino acids. CDR1 is ENHRY and CDR2 is SYGVKD in the germline V gene. V was trimmed by 2 bases and J by 0 bases, leaving 12 bases between them. This CDR3 reads CAISEPAGLSTDTQYF. The CDR3 DNA is TGTGCCATCAGTGAGCCTGCAGGGCTTAGCACAGATACGCAGTATTTT.

V is TRBV6-4 and J is TRBJ1-1; D might be TRBD1 (5 bases). CDR1 is MRHNA, CDR2 SNTAGT, per germline. Deletions cut 0 bases from V and 0 bases from J, with 8 bases between. CDR3 length equals 15 residues. CDR3 in DNA: TGTGCCAGCAGTGACTCTGCAGGGTTGAACACTGAAGCTTTCTTT. Translation gives CASSDSAGLNTEAFF.

V is TRBV6-1 and J is TRBJ2-5, with 8 bases lining up with TRBD2. J lost 5 bases, V lost 6 bases, and 11 bases had no gene match. The CDR3 is 15 amino acids. CDR1 is MNHNS, CDR2 SASEGT, per germline. The CDR3 spells CASSPSGGAQETQYF. The CDR3 DNA sequence: TGTGCCAGCAGCCCCTCGGGAGGGGCCCAGGAGACCCAGTACTTC.

The table lists this clone with a count of one. The chain is built from TRBV18 and TRBJ1-4; no definite D call. Trimming removed 6 bases from V and 4 bases from J, with 3 bases in between. The CDR3 contains 11 residues. Germline CDR1 is KGHSH and CDR2 is LQKENI. CDR3 sequence reads: CASSLNEKLFF. The CDR3 coding sequence is TGTGCCAGCTCCCTTAATGAAAAACTGTTTTTT. Looking up the rest from reference TRBV18 and TRBJ1-4 gives the full variable domain: NAGVMQNPRHLVRRRGQEARLRCSPMKGHSHVYWYRQLPEEGLKFMVYLQKENIIDESGMPKERFSAEFPKEGPSILRIQQVVRGDSAAYFCASSLNEKLFFGSGTQLSVL.

The V call is TRBV10-3, the J call TRBJ2-7, with D maybe TRBD2 (6 bases). Trimming removed 7 bases from V and 0 bases from J, with 13 bases in between. The CDR3 is 14 amino acids. Germline V gene lookup returns CDR1 ENHRY and CDR2 SYGVKD. The CDR3: CAITEREDSYEQYF. The CDR3, as DNA: TGTGCCATCACGGAGAGGGAGGACTCCTACGAGCAGTACTTC.

With respect to this clone: The limits of the CDR3 on the DNA are not certain, so only TCRdb's listed CDR3 is given. This chain connects TRBV2 to TRBJ2-2; the D segment call TRBD2 is taken from the table without a DNA check. Germline CDR1 SNHLY, CDR2 FYNNEI. The CDR3 comprises 15 residues, both ends counted. The CDR3: CASSSSSAQTGELFF.

This chain uses TRBV7-3 with TRBJ2-3; D is possibly TRBD2 (6 bases). The CDR3 is made up of 15 amino acids. CDR1 and CDR2 (germline): SGHTA, FQGTGA. The V end lost 5 bases, the J end lost 4 bases, and 16 bases lay between the germline ends. CDR3 sequence: CASSPSADGADTQYF. CDR3 nucleotide sequence: TGTGCCAGCAGCCCTAGCGCTGACGGGGCAGATACGCAGTATTTT.

In this sample, this clone turned up a few times. The rearrangement links TRBV5-1 to TRBJ2-1; possible D gene TRBD2, 5 bases. The length of the CDR3 is 16 residues. Germline lookup yields CDR1 SGHRS and CDR2 YFSETQ. Trimming removed 2 bases from V and 0 bases from J, with 12 bases in between. Here the CDR3 reads CASSFGPGSSYNEQFF. The CDR3 bases are TGCGCCAGCAGCTTTGGGCCGGGAAGCTCCTACAATGAGCAGTTCTTC.

This rearrangement joins TRBV7-2 to TRBJ2-6; the match to TRBD1 covers 7 bases. The CDR3 spans 17 residues. The germline gives CDR1 SGHTA, CDR2 FQGNSA. Germline trimming cut 5 bases from V and 4 bases from J; bases unmatched to any gene: 11. CDR3 in amino acids: CASSIEKTGAGANVLTF. The DNA of the CDR3 is TGTGCCAGCAGCATAGAAAAAACAGGGGCCGGGGCCAACGTCCTGACTTTC.

The chain employs TRBV7-2 and TRBJ1-1; D gene unclear. Trimming left V 2 bases short and J 2 bases short, with 6 bases between. The CDR3 contains 13 residues. CDR1 and CDR2 (germline): SGHTA, FQGNSA. For the CDR3, the DNA is TGTGCCAGCAGCTTAATGAGTAACACTGAAGCTTTCTTT. This sequence encodes CASSLMSNTEAFF.

The genes are TRBV5-6 and TRBJ2-2, with TRBD2 as a possible D gene (6 bases). Germline CDR1 and CDR2: SGHDT and YYEEEE. The V and J ends lost 3 bases and 4 bases respectively, with 10 bases between them. The CDR3 is made up of 14 amino acids. The CDR3 protein is CASSSGDFTGELFF. The CDR3 nucleotides read TGTGCCAGCAGCTCTGGGGACTTCACCGGGGAGCTGTTTTTT.

V is TRBV6-6 and J is TRBJ2-7; D possibly corresponds to TRBD1 (8 bases). The CDR3 totals 15 residues. V was pared by 5 bases and J by 4 bases, with 18 bases between. CDR1 is MNHNY, CDR2 SVGAGI, per germline (reference sequence). CDR3 coding DNA: TGTGCCAGCAGTACTAGGACAGGGAGGGGGTACGAGCAGTACTTC. Its protein product is CASSTRTGRGYEQYF.

This clone was detected a few times. The rearrangement links TRBV19 to TRBJ1-6; TRBD1 matches 8 bases. Unmatched junction bases numbered 13, after V lost 5 bases and J lost 7 bases. Germline CDR1 and CDR2: LNHDA and SQIVND (reference sequence). The CDR3 contains 17 residues. CDR3 nucleotides: TGTGCCAGTAGTGGGACCGGGACAGGAGGTTACAATTCACCCCTCCACTTT. Translation gives CASSGTGTGGYNSPLHF.

This chain connects TRBV7-2 to TRBJ1-4, with D tentatively TRBD1 (6 bases). CDR3 length: 16 amino acids. Trimming cost V 5 bases and J 0 bases, with 13 bases left between them. Germline assignment: CDR1 SGHTA and CDR2 FQGNSA. CDR3 sequence: CASSRRTASTNEKLFF. The CDR3 bases are TGTGCCAGCAGCCGACGGACAGCCTCAACTAATGAAAAACTGTTTTTT.

The chain joins TRBV27 to TRBJ2-7, with a tentative D call TRBD1 (6 bases). Germline V CDR1 and CDR2: MNHEY, SMNVEV (reference sequence). V shed 0 bases and J shed 2 bases, with 20 bases lying between them. The CDR3 length is 18 residues. The CDR3 loop is CASSLSPVYRERPYEQYF. The CDR3 coding sequence is TGTGCCAGCAGTTTATCCCCAGTCTACAGGGAAAGGCCCTACGAGCAGTACTTC.

The J gene is TRBJ2-1, the V gene TRBV27; D may be TRBD1 (6 bases). The CDR3 is 14 residues long. Germline V gene data show CDR1 as MNHEY and CDR2 as SMNVEV (reference sequence). Deletions cut 6 bases from V and 1 base from J, with 10 bases between. This CDR3 reads CASRGQPSYNEQFF. CDR3 DNA sequence: TGTGCCAGCAGGGGACAACCTTCCTACAATGAGCAGTTCTTC.

Only a few counts were recorded for this clone. This sequence joins TRBV5-6 and TRBJ1-2, with TRBD1 as a possible D gene (6 bases). V was cut by 0 bases and J by 7 bases, with 10 bases left in between. The CDR3 is made up of 13 amino acids. Per germline, CDR1 SGHDT and CDR2 YYEEEE. The CDR3 sequence: CASSLAGGSGYTF. The CDR3 nucleotides read TGTGCCAGCAGCTTGGCTGGGGGCAGTGGCTACACCTTC.